This T cell receptor (beta chain) was captured in a study of blood T cell repertoires in COVID-19. Study context: The samples span acute and convalescent COVID-19 from the United States, Italy and Spain. Nucleic acid was either cDNA or gDNA, and it came from T cells, B-cell-depleted T cells, or PBMCs.

J was trimmed by 3 bases and V by 4 bases; bases with no gene match: 5. The CDR3 consists of 15 residues. From germline, CDR1 is LNHDA and CDR2 SQIVND (reference sequence). In the source study's methods: Estimation of nucleated cell counts relied on the amplification of reference gene primers. The repertoire was sequenced with immunoSEQ multiplex PCR; TCRdb's copy has only in-frame clones and lacks some. V and J calls and clone size come straight from that table; D and trimming were deduced from the DNA. Of over 200,000 clones in the sample, approximately 88% were seen once. The sample taken for sequencing was peripheral blood. The gene calls are TRBV19 and TRBJ2-3, with 9 bases matching TRBD2. The receptor comes from a woman aged 25-40 years with acute or convalescent COVID-19. CDR3 coding DNA: TGTGCCAGTAGTAGGGCGGGAGGGCTGACAGATACGCAGTATTTT. It encodes CASSRAGGLTDTQYF.